These T cell receptor beta chains were read from a single sample in a study of T-cell reconstitution after alpha-beta-depleted transplantation in children. Via MiXCR, TCRdb re-called the PCR reads, giving one row per CDR3 protein. The sample contains about 980,000 distinct CDR3 sequences, 25% to 30% of which appear only once. The starting material was PBMCs, mostly from graft donor cells, obtained 360 days after TCRalphabeta/CD19-depleted stem cell transplant. The receptors shown here come from a boy in the first two years of life who had a stem cell transplant for SCID, so the T cells may come from the graft donor. The CDR3 runs from the conserved cysteine through the conserved F or W. A D gene is named only where the DNA matches it firmly. Rows may omit the clone size; those that give it use once, few, many or a size class.

j_call d_call clone_size v_call cdr3_aa
TRBJ1-5 TRBD1 NA TRBV6-2/TRBV6-3 CASSHPHVGGGKSQPQHF
TRBJ2-3 TRBD2 many TRBV7-2 CASSLVPRGTSDTQYF
TRBJ2-5 TRBD1 NA TRBV12-3/TRBV12-4 CASSFDRGQETQYF
TRBJ2-4 TRBD1 few TRBV5-1 CASRSPTGDKVGIQYF
TRBJ1-5 NA few TRBV6-5 CASRKTVLNQPQHF
TRBJ1-1 NA few TRBV29-1 CSVDMGPTEAFF
TRBJ1-2 NA NA TRBV15 CATSRDKGRGYGYTF
TRBJ1-1 NA NA TRBV11-2 CASSLILVVSGWGTEAFF
TRBJ2-1 TRBD2 once TRBV4-2 CASSQDLPSGASWDEQFF
TRBJ2-7 NA few TRBV3-1 CASSQWGASSYEQYF
TRBJ1-4 NA few TRBV5-1 CAGHRDNEKLFF
TRBJ2-7 NA NA TRBV20-1 CSVVPSRSSVYEQYF
TRBJ2-2 NA NA TRBV20-1 CSARVPGLDTGELFF
TRBJ1-1 NA NA TRBV15 CATSSRTTEAFF
TRBJ2-1 NA NA TRBV30 CAWRRGGPGNEQFF
TRBJ2-3 TRBD2 many TRBV5-5 CASSKLAGSTDTQYF
TRBJ2-5 TRBD2 few TRBV12-3/TRBV12-4 CASSSILAGPQETQYF
TRBJ1-3 NA NA TRBV15 CATSRVTGGNTIYF
TRBJ2-3 TRBD2 NA TRBV5-4 CASSSHPSSGVPIGADTQYF
TRBJ1-4 NA NA TRBV4-1 CASSQGDMDNEKLFF
TRBJ2-1 NA NA TRBV20-1 CSARDFGDNEQFF
TRBJ2-1 NA few TRBV7-2 CASSPDPGKFYNEQFF
TRBJ2-7 TRBD2 few TRBV12-3/TRBV12-4 CASSNPRGVTLVNEQYF
TRBJ1-1 NA NA TRBV5-6 CASSLFSLLNTEAFF
TRBJ1-5 NA NA TRBV24-1 CATSDWSTGPQHF
TRBJ2-1 TRBD1 NA TRBV9 CASSGWDRVNEQFF
TRBJ2-5 NA NA TRBV5-6 CASRQTRDRETQYF
TRBJ2-4 NA few TRBV4-1 CASSPNRRDRKNIQYF
TRBJ2-7 TRBD1 NA TRBV7-8 CASSHGPGTGGYEQYF
TRBJ2-1 TRBD1 few TRBV29-1 CSVGKDRVGEQFF
TRBJ2-7 NA NA TRBV5-1 CASSSRWDDLSYEQYF
TRBJ2-1 NA NA TRBV2 CASSEQELPTNEQFF
TRBJ2-5 NA few TRBV4-3 CASSHSADGGETQYF
TRBJ1-2 NA few TRBV2 CASSDGGSYGYTF
TRBJ2-1 NA NA TRBV6-5 CASSYSKSGYEQFF
TRBJ2-7 NA many TRBV18 CASSLDGGYEQYF
TRBJ2-1 NA few TRBV4-1 CASSQTGKWGGNEQFF
TRBJ2-1 NA NA TRBV2 CASSETRRVYNEQFF
TRBJ2-7 NA NA TRBV4-2 CASSQGEGSSSYEQYF
TRBJ1-1 NA few TRBV4-3 CASSPTGGGVFTTTEAFF
TRBJ1-1 NA few TRBV7-2 CASSLIGRDGVNTEAFF
TRBJ2-4 NA NA TRBV5-1 CASSLATGAKNIQYF
TRBJ1-1 TRBD1 NA TRBV12-3/TRBV12-4 CASSLGQGWFSTEAFF
TRBJ2-3 TRBD2 NA TRBV5-6 CASSLGLAGPLDTQYF
TRBJ2-7 NA NA TRBV7-2 CASSWSGKTRDEQYF
TRBJ2-5 NA NA TRBV20-1 CSAREDLAQYF
TRBJ2-3 NA many TRBV5-1 CASSLTGLSTDTQYF
TRBJ2-5 NA NA TRBV6-1 CASSTPGLSRETQYF
TRBJ2-2 TRBD2 NA TRBV12-3/TRBV12-4 CASRPGGGNTGELFF
TRBJ2-3 NA NA TRBV29-1 CSVGPVSDDSTDTQYF
TRBJ2-2 TRBD2 NA TRBV7-2 CASSPKRLATGGELFF
TRBJ2-1 NA NA TRBV12-3/TRBV12-4 CASSLTVGRLSLANEQFF
TRBJ2-7 NA NA TRBV5-5 CASDGGGLGYEQYF
TRBJ2-7 TRBD2 few TRBV18 CASSQSSGGASEQYF
TRBJ1-2 NA NA TRBV6-2/TRBV6-3 CASSLLEGIYGYTF
TRBJ2-1 NA NA TRBV4-2 CASSQGIASSYNEQFF
TRBJ2-1 TRBD1 few TRBV11-1 CASNPGQGTHGEQFF
TRBJ2-5 NA few TRBV20-1 CSARGVTDAGETQYF